This passage covers 16 T cell receptor beta chains from one sample sequenced in a study of shared clonotypes between healthy human individuals. The repertoire was sequenced with immunoSEQ multiplex PCR; TCRdb's copy has only in-frame clones and lacks some. The sample lists about 680,000 clones; less than 80% were seen once. Sequences were obtained from memory CD4+ T cells sorted from blood. Subset: CD45RA-negative fraction. The receptor set was obtained from a woman aged 25-40 years in good health.

The genes are TRBV28 and TRBJ1-1; D gene unclear. CDR3 length: 16 residues. CDR1 and CDR2 from the germline V gene are MDHEN and SYDVKM. Trimming pared 5 bases from V and 3 bases from J, leaving 19 bases between. The CDR3 spells CASSLQLGQPYTEAFF. CDR3 sequence (DNA): TGTGCCAGCAGTCTCCAACTCGGGCAGCCGTACACTGAAGCTTTCTTT. Based on the CDR3 plus reference TRBV28 and TRBJ1-1, the full variable domain is DVKVTQSSRYLVKRTGEKVFLECVQDMDHENMFWYRQDPGLGLRLIYFSYDVKMKEKGDIPEGYSVSREKKERFSLILESASTNQTSMYLCASSLQLGQPYTEAFFGQGTRLTVV.

The chain combines TRBV6-6 with TRBJ1-4; D is unresolved. The V end lost 6 bases, the J end lost 5 bases, and 10 bases lay between the germline ends. Per germline, CDR1 MNHNY and CDR2 SVGAGI (reference sequence). The CDR3 loop spans 13 amino acids. The CDR3 DNA reads TGTGCCAGCAGGAGGAGAGCGAATGAAAAACTGTTTTTT. Its protein is CASRRRANEKLFF.

The sample holds a few counts of this clone. The chain couples TRBV30 to TRBJ2-6; TRBD1 or TRBD2 may be the D gene (6 bases each). V was cut by 8 bases and J by 0 bases, with 17 bases left in between. Germline loops: CDR1 GTSNPN, CDR2 SVGIG (reference sequence). CDR3 length: 16 residues. The CDR3, as DNA: TGTGCCGGGGAGGCAGGGGCTAACTCTGGGGCCAACGTCCTGACTTTC. As protein: CAGEAGANSGANVLTF.

V is TRBV27 and J is TRBJ2-6, with unresolved D. The V gene lost 6 bases and the J gene lost 4 bases, with 10 bases spanning the gap. The CDR3 is 14 amino acids. CDR1 and CDR2 (germline): MNHEY, SMNVEV (reference sequence). The CDR3 loop reads CASRPHGGANVLTF. The CDR3 DNA reads TGTGCCAGCAGACCCCATGGAGGGGCCAACGTCCTGACTTTC.

The chain has TRBV7-9 and TRBJ2-3, with 8 positions matching TRBD2. The CDR3 runs to 15 residues. Unmatched junction bases numbered 5, after V lost 4 bases and J lost 2 bases. Germline CDR1 and CDR2: SEHNR and FQNEAQ (reference sequence). The CDR3 loop is CASSSGGPYTDTQYF. The CDR3 coding sequence is TGTGCCAGCAGCTCGGGAGGGCCATACACAGATACGCAGTATTTT.

This clone was seen only once. Different DNA sequences within this sample yield the same CDR3. The rearrangement links TRBV27 to TRBJ1-3; a weak D match, TRBD1 (6 bases). Per the germline V gene, CDR1 is MNHEY and CDR2 is SMNVEV (reference sequence). The CDR3 has 15 residues. Trimming cost V 4 bases and J 0 bases, with 10 bases left between them. In DNA form, the CDR3 reads TGTGCCAGCAGTTCCACCAGGGGCTCTGGAAACACCATATATTTT. It yields the protein CASSSTRGSGNTIYF.

On this clone itself: With a much larger clone just one base away, this may be a read error. The V call is TRBV11-3, the J call TRBJ2-1; TRBD2 is a possible D gene (5 bases). The CDR3 length is 11 residues. Per the germline V gene, CDR1 is SGHNT and CDR2 is YENEEA. V lost 5 bases, J lost 6 bases, and 5 bases lay in between. CDR3 region: CASSRGNEQFF. The CDR3 DNA is TGTGCCAGCAGCCGGGGCAATGAGCAGTTCTTC.

The chain is built from TRBV6-4 and TRBJ2-6; D gene uncertain. The germline V gene has CDR1 MRHNA and CDR2 SNTAGT. CDR3 size: 16 residues. V shed 2 bases and J shed 0 bases, with 8 bases lying between them. CDR3 in DNA: TGTGCCAGCAGTGACCGGGTTGGCTCTGGGGCCAACGTCCTGACTTTC. Translating gives CASSDRVGSGANVLTF.

The chain has TRBV11-3 and TRBJ2-3; no firm D call. The CDR3 length is 16 residues. CDR1 and CDR2 from the germline V gene are SGHNT and YENEEA. V was cut by 5 bases and J by 1 base, with 16 bases left in between. The CDR3 region has the DNA TGTGCCAGCAGCGCATCACTGCGTGGGGGCACAGATACGCAGTATTTT. Encoded protein: CASSASLRGGTDTQYF.

The V call is TRBV6-6, the J call TRBJ1-5, with D tentatively TRBD1 (6 bases). The germline V and J ends were trimmed by 5 bases and 5 bases, with 13 bases remaining between them. The CDR3 contains 14 residues. CDR1 and CDR2 (germline): MNHNY, SVGAGI (reference sequence). The CDR3 protein is CASSPQGNHQPQHF. CDR3 bases: TGTGCCAGCAGTCCACAGGGAAACCATCAGCCCCAGCATTTT.

V and J are TRBV12-5 and TRBJ2-3; unclear D gene. This CDR3 is built from 12 residues. Deletions cut 5 bases from V and 1 base from J, with 4 bases between. Germline V gene data show CDR1 as LGHNT and CDR2 as FRNRAP. The CDR3 DNA reads TGTGCTAGTGGTCAACGCACAGATACGCAGTATTTT. This translates into CASGQRTDTQYF.

The CDR3: CAIRQGLADYEQYF. In DNA form, the CDR3 reads TGTGCCATCAGGCAGGGACTAGCGGACTACGAGCAGTACTTC. The rearrangement links TRBV10-3 to TRBJ2-7; TRBD2 aligns across 11 bases. V shed 6 bases and J 3 bases; nucleotides not matched to a gene: 4. CDR3 size: 14 residues. Germline loops: CDR1 ENHRY, CDR2 SYGVKD.

The chain employs TRBV11-2 and TRBJ2-7; D is ambiguous. Germline lookup yields CDR1 SGHAT and CDR2 FQNNGV. Trimming pared 0 bases from V and 7 bases from J, leaving 22 bases between. This CDR3 contains 17 residues. CDR3 sequence reads: CASSLDPWTGRLGEQYF. The CDR3 nucleotides read TGTGCCAGCAGCTTAGATCCGTGGACCGGGCGGTTAGGAGAGCAGTACTTC.

V usage is TRBV6-6 and J usage is TRBJ1-2; D unclear. CDR1 and CDR2 from the germline V gene are MNHNY and SVGAGI (reference sequence). The CDR3 runs to 14 residues. The ends were cut back, 0 bases at V and 7 bases at J, with 12 bases in the middle. The CDR3: CASSYSSGDAGYTF. CDR3 bases: TGTGCCAGCAGTTACTCGAGTGGGGATGCTGGCTACACCTTC.

The chain joins TRBV19 to TRBJ2-1, with TRBD2 as a possible D gene (6 bases). Trimming took off 7 bases at V and 6 bases at J, with 19 bases between the two ends. The germline gives CDR1 LNHDA, CDR2 SQIVND (reference sequence). The CDR3 totals 15 residues. The CDR3 bases are TGTGCCAGTAACGTAATAGCGGCGAGTGGCAATGAGCAGTTCTTC. It is translated as CASNVIAASGNEQFF.

The V and J genes are TRBV27 and TRBJ2-1; 7 bases align to TRBD2. Per the germline V gene, CDR1 is MNHEY and CDR2 is SMNVEV (reference sequence). The length of the CDR3 is 15 residues. J gave up 4 bases and V 8 bases, and 11 bases lay outside the gene matches. CDR3 region: CASRAGDLPYNEQFF. CDR3 nucleotides: TGTGCCAGCCGTGCGGGGGACTTACCGTACAATGAGCAGTTCTTC.